The following is a T cell receptor (beta chain) sequence with its context. V dropped 5 bases and J dropped 6 bases, with 16 bases sitting between them. The CDR3 loop spans 13 amino acids. Germline CDR1 and CDR2: GTSNPN and SVGIG (reference sequence). The data belong to a study of blood T cell repertoires in COVID-19. Sequenced by immunoSEQ multiplex PCR; TCRdb stores in-frame clones only, minus some. The sample carries fewer than 400,000 clones, roughly 90% recorded once. This rearrangement joins TRBV30 to TRBJ2-5; D might be TRBD1 (6 bases). Sequencing was done on a sample of PBMCs or T cells enriched from blood (not recorded which). This TCR came from a woman aged 25-40 years who had recovered from COVID-19. The CDR3 loop reads CAWGGDRRKTQYF. In DNA form, the CDR3 reads TGTGCCTGGGGGGGTGACAGGAGGAAGACCCAGTACTTC.